The present TCR beta chain was sequenced within a study of cytomegalovirus exposure and HLA in healthy donors. Whole-study context: A later analysis reported the 120 or so validation repertoires used the same platform as the roughly 700 first-cohort repertoires. General study findings and limits: Cytomegalovirus-associated status was assigned to about 160 TCR beta chains.

Per the germline V gene, CDR1 is MNHNS and CDR2 is SASEGT. The J segment lost 3 bases and the V segment lost 7 bases, leaving 3 bases of the junction unmatched. CDR3 length equals 13 residues. Sequencing was performed with immunoSEQ multiplex PCR; in TCRdb, only in-frame clones are kept and a portion is missing. This table has about 240,000 clones, roughly 86% appearing once. On this clone itself: Its target is unknown.

Separation from the roughly 670-subject first cohort characterized the roughly 120-subject validation cohort, to which the donors belonged. The TCR sequence derives from a woman aged 25 to 39 in good health and CMV-seropositive. The rearrangement links TRBV6-1 to TRBJ2-7, with TRBD1 matching over 10 bases. The specimen was PBMCs. The CDR3 loop reads CASIGTGVYEQYF. The CDR3 DNA is TGTGCCAGCATAGGGACAGGGGTCTACGAGCAGTACTTC.